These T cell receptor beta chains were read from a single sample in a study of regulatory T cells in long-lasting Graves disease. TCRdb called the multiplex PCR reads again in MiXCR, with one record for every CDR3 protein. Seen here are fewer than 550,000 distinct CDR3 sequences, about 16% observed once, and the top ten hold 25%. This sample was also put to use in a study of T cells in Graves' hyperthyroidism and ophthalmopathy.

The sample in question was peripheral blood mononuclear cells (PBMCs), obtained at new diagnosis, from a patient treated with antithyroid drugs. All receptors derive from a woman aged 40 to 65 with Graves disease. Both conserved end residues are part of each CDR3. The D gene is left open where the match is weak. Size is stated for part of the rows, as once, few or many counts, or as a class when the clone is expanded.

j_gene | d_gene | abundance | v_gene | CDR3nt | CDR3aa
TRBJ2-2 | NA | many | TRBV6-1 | TGTGCCAGCAGTGACGGGGCAGAGAACACCGGGGAGCTGTTTTTT | CASSDGAENTGELFF
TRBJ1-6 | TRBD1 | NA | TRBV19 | TGTGCCAGTAGCATTTCCACAGGGGTAGGGAATTCACCCCTCCACTTT | CASSISTGVGNSPLHF
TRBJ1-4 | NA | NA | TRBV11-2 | TGTGCCAGCAGCCTAACCCAGGGGACGGGTGAAAAACTGTTTTTT | CASSLTQGTGEKLFF
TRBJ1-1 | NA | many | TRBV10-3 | TGTGCCATCAGTGAAGATACAGGAATGAACACTGAAGCTTTCTTT | CAISEDTGMNTEAFF
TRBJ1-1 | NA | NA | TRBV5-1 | TGCGCCAGCGGCCGGGACGGGTATACTGAAGCTTTCTTT | CASGRDGYTEAFF
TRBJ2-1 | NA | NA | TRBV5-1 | TGCGCCAGCAGCCCGCATCCGGGACGAAGCTCCTACAATGAGCAGTTCTTC | CASSPHPGRSSYNEQFF
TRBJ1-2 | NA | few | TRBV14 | TGTGCCAGCAGCCAAGCCGTGTACCGGGGGAAATACTATGGCTACACCTTC | CASSQAVYRGKYYGYTF
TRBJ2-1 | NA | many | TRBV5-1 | TGCGCCAGCAGCTTGGTACCGGGGGCCAGGGGGGAGCAGTTCTTC | CASSLVPGARGEQFF
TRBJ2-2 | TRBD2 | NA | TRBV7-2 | TGTGCCAGCAGCTTGGGACTAGGTCCCACCGGGGAGCTGTTTTTT | CASSLGLGPTGELFF
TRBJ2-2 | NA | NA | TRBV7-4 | TGTGCCACCCAGCTTGGGGGGAGTAGGATAAACACCGGGGAGCTGTTTTTT | CATQLGGSRINTGELFF
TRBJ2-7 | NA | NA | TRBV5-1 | TGCGCCAGCAGCTTGGGCGGGACGGCTACCCACGAGCAGTACTTC | CASSLGGTATHEQYF
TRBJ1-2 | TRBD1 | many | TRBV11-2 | TGTGCCAGCAGCTTAGTTGAGGGGGCGCGTGGCTACACCTTC | CASSLVEGARGYTF
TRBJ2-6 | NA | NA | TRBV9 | TGTGCCAGCAGCCCAAGGGAGGGGGCAGCTGGGGCCAACGTCCTGACTTTC | CASSPREGAAGANVLTF
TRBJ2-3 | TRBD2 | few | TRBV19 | TGTGCCAGTAGTATTATGGCGGGGGGCGTTTCTAGCACAGATACGCAGTATTTT | CASSIMAGGVSSTDTQYF
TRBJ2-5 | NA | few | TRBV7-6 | TGTGCCAGCAGCTCCCTGGGGACTTCCGGCCAAGAGACCCAGTACTTC | CASSSLGTSGQETQYF
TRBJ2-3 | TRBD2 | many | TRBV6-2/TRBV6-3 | TGTGCCAGCAGTGAGGTAGCGGGGGGCCCAGATACGCAGTATTTT | CASSEVAGGPDTQYF
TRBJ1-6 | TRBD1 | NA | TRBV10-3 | TGTGCCATCAGTGCGGCTAGGACAGGGGATAGTTCACCCCTCCACTTT | CAISAARTGDSSPLHF
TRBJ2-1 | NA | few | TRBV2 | TGTGCCAGCAGCACCCACACTACGTTGACAGTCAATGAGCAGTTCTTC | CASSTHTTLTVNEQFF
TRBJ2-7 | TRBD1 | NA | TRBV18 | TGTGCCAGCTCACTACCGACAGGGCGTCCCTACGAGCAGTACTTC | CASSLPTGRPYEQYF
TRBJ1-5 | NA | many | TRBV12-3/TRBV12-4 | TGTGCCAGCAGTTTAGGGGACATGGTCAATCAGCCCCAGCATTTT | CASSLGDMVNQPQHF
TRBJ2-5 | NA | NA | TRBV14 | TGTGCCAGCAGCCCAACCCGGGATCGACAAGAGACCCAGTACTTC | CASSPTRDRQETQYF
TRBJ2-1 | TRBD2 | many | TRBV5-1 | TGCGCCAGCAGCTGGACGGGTTCCCTCAGCGGGGTCAATGAGCAGTTCTTC | CASSWTGSLSGVNEQFF
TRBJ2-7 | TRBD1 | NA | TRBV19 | TGTGCCAGTAGTGTCGGACAGGGCGTCTACGAGCAGTACTTC | CASSVGQGVYEQYF